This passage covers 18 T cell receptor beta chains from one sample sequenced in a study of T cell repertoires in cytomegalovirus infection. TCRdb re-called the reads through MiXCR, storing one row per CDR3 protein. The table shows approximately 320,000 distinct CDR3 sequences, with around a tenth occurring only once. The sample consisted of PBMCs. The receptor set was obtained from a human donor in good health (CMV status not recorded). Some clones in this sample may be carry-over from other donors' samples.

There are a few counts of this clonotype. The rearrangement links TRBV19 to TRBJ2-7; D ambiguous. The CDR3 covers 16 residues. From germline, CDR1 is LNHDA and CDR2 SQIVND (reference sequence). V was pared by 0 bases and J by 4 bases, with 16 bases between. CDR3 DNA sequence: TGTGCCAGTAGTATAGACCTGGGCGGCTACCCTTACGAGCAGTACTTC. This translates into CASSIDLGGYPYEQYF. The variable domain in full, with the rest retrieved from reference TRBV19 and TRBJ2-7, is DGGITQSPKYLFRKEGQNVTLSCEQNLNHDAMYWYRQDPGQGLRLIYYSQIVNDFQKGDIAEGYSVSREKKESFPLTVTSAQKNPTAFYLCASSIDLGGYPYEQYFGPGTRLTVT.

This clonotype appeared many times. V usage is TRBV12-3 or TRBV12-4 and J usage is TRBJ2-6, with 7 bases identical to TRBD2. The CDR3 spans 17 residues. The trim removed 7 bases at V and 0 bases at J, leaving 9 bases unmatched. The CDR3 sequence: CASTPQRGISGANVLTF. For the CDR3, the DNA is TGTGCCAGCACCCCCCAGCGGGGAATCTCTGGGGCCAACGTCCTGACTTTC.

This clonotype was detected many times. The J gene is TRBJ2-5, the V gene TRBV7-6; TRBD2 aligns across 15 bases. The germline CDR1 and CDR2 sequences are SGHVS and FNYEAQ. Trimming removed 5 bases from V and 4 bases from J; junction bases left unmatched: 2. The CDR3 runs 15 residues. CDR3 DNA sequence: TGTGCCAGCAGCCGGGGACTAGCGGGAGGAGAGACCCAGTACTTC. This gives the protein CASSRGLAGGETQYF.

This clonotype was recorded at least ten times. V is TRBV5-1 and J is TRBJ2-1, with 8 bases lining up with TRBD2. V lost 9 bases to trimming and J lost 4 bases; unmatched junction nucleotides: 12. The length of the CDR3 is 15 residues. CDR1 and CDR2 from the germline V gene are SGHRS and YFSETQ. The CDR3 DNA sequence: TGCGCCACCAGAGTCGGGGCGGGGGGATACAATGAGCAGTTCTTC. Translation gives CATRVGAGGYNEQFF.

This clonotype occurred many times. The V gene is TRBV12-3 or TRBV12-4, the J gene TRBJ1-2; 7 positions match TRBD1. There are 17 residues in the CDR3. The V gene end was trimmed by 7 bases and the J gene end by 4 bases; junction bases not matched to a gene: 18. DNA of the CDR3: TGTGCCAGCACCGACGCATTTCGACAGGGTTTCACCTATGGCTACACCTTC. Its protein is CASTDAFRQGFTYGYTF.

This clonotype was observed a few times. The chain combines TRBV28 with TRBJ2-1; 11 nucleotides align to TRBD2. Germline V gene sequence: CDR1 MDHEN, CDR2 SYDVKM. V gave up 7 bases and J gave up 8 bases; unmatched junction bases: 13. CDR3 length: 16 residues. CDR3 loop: CASTPPGLAVMHEQFF. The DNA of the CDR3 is TGTGCCAGCACCCCGCCGGGACTAGCGGTAATGCATGAGCAGTTCTTC.

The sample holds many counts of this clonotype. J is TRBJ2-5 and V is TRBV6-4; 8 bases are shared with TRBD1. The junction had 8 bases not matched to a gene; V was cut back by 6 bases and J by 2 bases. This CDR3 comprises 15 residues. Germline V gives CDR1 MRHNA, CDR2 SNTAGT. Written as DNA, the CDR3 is TGTGCCAGCAGCAGGGCAGGGGGCCAGCAAGAGACCCAGTACTTC. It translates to CASSRAGGQQETQYF.

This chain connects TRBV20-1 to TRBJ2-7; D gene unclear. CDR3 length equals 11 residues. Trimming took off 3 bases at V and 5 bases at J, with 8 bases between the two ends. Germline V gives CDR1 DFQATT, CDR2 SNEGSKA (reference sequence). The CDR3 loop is CSASSRNEQYF. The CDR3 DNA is TGCAGTGCTAGCTCTCGAAACGAGCAGTACTTC.

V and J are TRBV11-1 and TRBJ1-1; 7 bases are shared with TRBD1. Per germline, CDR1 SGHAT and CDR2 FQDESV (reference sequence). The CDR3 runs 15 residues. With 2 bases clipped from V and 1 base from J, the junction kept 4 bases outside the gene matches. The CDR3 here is CASSLSGGQNTEAFF. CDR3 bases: TGTGCCAGCAGCTTATCAGGGGGACAGAACACTGAAGCTTTCTTT.

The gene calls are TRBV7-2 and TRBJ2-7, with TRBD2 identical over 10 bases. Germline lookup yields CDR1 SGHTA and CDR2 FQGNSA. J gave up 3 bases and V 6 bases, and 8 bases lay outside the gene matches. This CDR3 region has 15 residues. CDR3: CASSPLAGERYEQYF. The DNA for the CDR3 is TGTGCCAGCAGTCCCCTAGCGGGGGAGCGCTACGAGCAGTACTTC.

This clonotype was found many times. The CDR3 nucleotides are TGTGCCAGCAGCCCGGCCGGACAGGTGGGGCTTCAAGAGACCCAGTACTTC. It encodes CASSPAGQVGLQETQYF. The chain uses TRBV7-2 and TRBJ2-5, with 7 bases matching TRBD1. The CDR3 covers 17 residues. The ends lost 5 bases at V and 2 bases at J; junction bases unmatched: 14. Germline loops: CDR1 SGHTA, CDR2 FQGNSA.

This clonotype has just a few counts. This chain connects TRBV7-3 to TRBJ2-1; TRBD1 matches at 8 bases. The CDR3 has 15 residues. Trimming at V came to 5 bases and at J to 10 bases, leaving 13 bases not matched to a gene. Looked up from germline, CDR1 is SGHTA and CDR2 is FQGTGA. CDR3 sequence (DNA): TGTGCCAGCAGCCCCGGACAGGGTAAGACAAGGGAGCAGTTCTTC. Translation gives CASSPGQGKTREQFF.

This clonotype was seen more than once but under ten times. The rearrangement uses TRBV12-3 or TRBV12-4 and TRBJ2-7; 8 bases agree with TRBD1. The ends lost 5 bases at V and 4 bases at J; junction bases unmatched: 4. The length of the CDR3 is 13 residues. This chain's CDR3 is CASSTGTGYEQYF. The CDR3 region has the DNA TGTGCCAGCAGTACCGGGACAGGTTACGAGCAGTACTTC.

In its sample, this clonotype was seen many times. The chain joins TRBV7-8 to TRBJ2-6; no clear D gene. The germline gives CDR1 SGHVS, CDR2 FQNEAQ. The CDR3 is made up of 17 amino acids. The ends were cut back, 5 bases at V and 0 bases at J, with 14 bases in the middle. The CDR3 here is CASSPHRLISGANVLTF. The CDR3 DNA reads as TGTGCCAGCAGCCCCCATCGACTGATCTCTGGGGCCAACGTCCTGACTTTC.

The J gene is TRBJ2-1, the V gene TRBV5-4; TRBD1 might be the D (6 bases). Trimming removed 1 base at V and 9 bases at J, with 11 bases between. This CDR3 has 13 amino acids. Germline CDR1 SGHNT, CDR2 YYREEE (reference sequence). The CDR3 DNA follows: TGTGCCAGCAGCTTGCCAGGGGTGGGTGAGCAGTTCTTC. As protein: CASSLPGVGEQFF.

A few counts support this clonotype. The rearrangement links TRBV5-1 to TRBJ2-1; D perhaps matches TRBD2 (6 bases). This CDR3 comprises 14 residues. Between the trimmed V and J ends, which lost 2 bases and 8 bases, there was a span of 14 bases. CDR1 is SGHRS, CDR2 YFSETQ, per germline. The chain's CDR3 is CASSLAASEDEQFF. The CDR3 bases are TGCGCCAGCAGCTTAGCGGCTAGCGAGGATGAGCAGTTCTTC.

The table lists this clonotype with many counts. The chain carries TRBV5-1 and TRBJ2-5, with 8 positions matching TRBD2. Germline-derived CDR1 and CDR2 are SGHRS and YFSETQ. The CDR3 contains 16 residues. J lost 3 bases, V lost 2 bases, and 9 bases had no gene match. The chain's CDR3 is CASSFWSGREEETQYF. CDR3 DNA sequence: TGCGCCAGCAGCTTCTGGTCGGGGCGGGAGGAAGAGACCCAGTACTTC.

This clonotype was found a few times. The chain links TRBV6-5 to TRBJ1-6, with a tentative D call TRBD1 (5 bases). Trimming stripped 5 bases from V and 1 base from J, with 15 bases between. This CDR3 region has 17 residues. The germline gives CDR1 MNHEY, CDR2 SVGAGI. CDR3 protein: CASSRDSRGSYNSPLHF. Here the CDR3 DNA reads TGTGCCAGCAGTCGGGACTCCCGGGGATCCTATAATTCACCCCTCCACTTT.